Shown below are 30 T cell receptor beta chains from a single sample sequenced in a study of blood T cell dynamics during melanoma immunotherapy. Profiling relied on immunoSEQ multiplex PCR, and the TCRdb table lists in-frame clones only, not all of them. The table shows over 9,000 clones, with nearly 90% occurring only once. Time point meaning: week 3, after first cycle of checkpoint inhibitor. The starting material was blood, obtained from a patient treated with checkpoint blockade. The receptors shown here come from a human donor with melanoma.

J is TRBJ1-2 and V is TRBV5-6; 11 bases agree with TRBD1. The germline CDR1 and CDR2 sequences are SGHDT and YYEEEE. This CDR3 has 16 amino acids. With 1 base clipped from V and 4 bases from J, the junction kept 6 bases outside the gene matches. The CDR3 DNA follows: TGTGCCAGCAGCTTGCTAATTGGGACAGGGGGCTATGGCTACACCTTC. It is translated as CASSLLIGTGGYGYTF. Together with reference TRBV5-6 and TRBJ1-2, the CDR3 gives the full variable domain: DAGVTQSPTHLIKTRGQQVTLRCSPKSGHDTVSWYQQALGQGPQFIFQYYEEEERQRGNFPDRFSGHQFPNYSSELNVNALLLGDSALYLCASSLLIGTGGYGYTFGSGTRLTVV.

The chain couples TRBV30 to TRBJ2-7, with TRBD2 identical over 8 bases. Germline assignment: CDR1 GTSNPN and CDR2 SVGIG (reference sequence). The CDR3 is 12 amino acids. Germline trimming cut 2 bases from V and 5 bases from J; bases unmatched to any gene: 2. The CDR3: CAWSRGGNEQYF. The CDR3, as DNA: TGTGCCTGGAGTCGGGGGGGCAACGAGCAGTACTTC. Variable domain in full (rest from reference TRBV30 and TRBJ2-7): SQTIHQWPATLVQPVGSPLSLECTVEGTSNPNLYWYRQAAGRGLQLLFYSVGIGQISSEVPQNLSASRPQDRQFILSSKKLLLSDSGFYLCAWSRGGNEQYFGPGTRLTVT.

J is TRBJ2-1 and V is TRBV6-1; 12 nucleotides agree with TRBD2. After removal of 7 bases from V and 7 bases from J, the junction contained 8 bases not matched to a gene. Looked up from germline, CDR1 is MNHNS and CDR2 is SASEGT. The CDR3 runs 15 residues. CDR3 nucleotides: TGTGCCAGCAAGGGAGGACTAGCGGGGAGGAATGAGCAGTTCTTC. This gives the protein CASKGGLAGRNEQFF.

This chain connects TRBV5-1 to TRBJ1-4, with 7 bases matching TRBD1. V gave up 4 bases and J gave up 3 bases; unmatched junction bases: 6. CDR3 size: 15 residues. Germline V gives CDR1 SGHRS, CDR2 YFSETQ. The CDR3 sequence: CASSPTGSANEKLFF. The CDR3 DNA is TGCGCCAGCAGCCCGACAGGGTCAGCTAATGAAAAACTGTTTTTT.

The CDR3: CASSIAYGTGDSADTQYF. The CDR3 region has the DNA TGTGCCAGTAGTATAGCCTACGGGACAGGGGATAGCGCAGATACGCAGTATTTT. The chain employs TRBV19 and TRBJ2-3; 10 bases are shared with TRBD1. Germline CDR1 reads LNHDA; CDR2 reads SQIVND (reference sequence). The CDR3 sequence is 18 residues long. V was clipped by 1 base and J by 4 bases; unmatched bases: 11.

The V gene is TRBV6-5, the J gene TRBJ1-2, with D possibly matching TRBD1 (6 bases). Trimming removed 0 bases at V and 5 bases at J, with 16 bases between. Germline V gives CDR1 MNHEY, CDR2 SVGAGI. This CDR3 spans 16 amino acids. The CDR3 nucleotides are TGTGCCAGCAGTTACTCTTTCGGGGGCGCGGGTTATGGCTACACCTTC. Its translation: CASSYSFGGAGYGYTF.

The rearrangement uses TRBV7-3 and TRBJ2-3, with no clear D. Germline V gene lookup returns CDR1 SGHTA and CDR2 FQGTGA. V was cut by 3 bases and J by 0 bases, with 4 bases left in between. The CDR3 runs 13 residues. The DNA of the CDR3 is TGTGCCAGCAGCTTCGGGAGCACAGATACGCAGTATTTT. Translation: CASSFGSTDTQYF. Supplemented by reference TRBV7-3 and TRBJ2-3, the full variable domain reads GAGVSQTPSNKVTEKGKYVELRCDPISGHTALYWYRQSLGQGPEFLIYFQGTGAADDSGLPNDRFFAVRPEGSVSTLKIQRTERGDSAVYLCASSFGSTDTQYFGPGTRLTVL.

In nucleotides, the CDR3 is TGTGCCAGCAGCTTGTCGGCAGCTGGAAACACCATATATTTT. It codes for CASSLSAAGNTIYF. This chain joins TRBV5-6 and TRBJ1-3; D call uncertain. CDR1 is SGHDT, CDR2 YYEEEE, per germline. The CDR3 contains 14 residues. The ends were cut back, 1 base at V and 2 bases at J, with 7 bases in the middle.

V gene TRBV15 combines with J gene TRBJ2-2; 10 positions agree with TRBD1. J was trimmed by 7 bases and V by 4 bases; bases with no gene match: 3. This CDR3 comprises 14 residues. Germline V gene sequence: CDR1 LNHNV, CDR2 YYDKDF (reference sequence). The CDR3 DNA reads as TGTGCCACCAGCACGGGACAGGGGAGCGGGGAGCTGTTTTTT. The encoded protein is CATSTGQGSGELFF.

In this sample, this clone turned up a few times. The CDR3 reads CASSTRDRWNEKLFF. In DNA form, the CDR3 reads TGTGCCAGTAGTACCCGGGACAGGTGGAATGAAAAACTGTTTTTT. The gene calls are TRBV19 and TRBJ1-4, with TRBD1 identical over 8 bases. The CDR3 spans 15 residues. Germline CDR1 and CDR2: LNHDA and SQIVND (reference sequence). With V trimmed by 4 bases and J by 5 bases, 6 bases remained unmatched.

CDR3: CASEGGDGYNSPLHF. CDR3 nucleotides: TGTGCCAGTGAGGGGGGGGACGGGTATAATTCACCCCTCCACTTT. V is TRBV19 and J is TRBJ1-6; D is perhaps TRBD1 (6 bases). This CDR3 has 15 residues. The germline CDR1 and CDR2 sequences are LNHDA and SQIVND (reference sequence). V was shortened by 8 bases and J by 4 bases, with 15 bases between the two germline ends. Combining the CDR3 with reference TRBV19 and TRBJ1-6 gives the whole variable domain DGGITQSPKYLFRKEGQNVTLSCEQNLNHDAMYWYRQDPGQGLRLIYYSQIVNDFQKGDIAEGYSVSREKKESFPLTVTSAQKNPTAFYLCASEGGDGYNSPLHFGNGTRLTVT.

J is TRBJ1-2 and V is TRBV4-3; D is uncertain. Trimming took off 1 base at V and 3 bases at J, with 6 bases between the two ends. This CDR3 has 13 residues. CDR1 and CDR2 (germline): LGHNA, YSLEER. CDR3 sequence: CASSQGQDYGYTF. CDR3 sequence (DNA): TGCGCCAGCAGCCAAGGACAAGACTATGGCTACACCTTC.

V and J are TRBV7-2 and TRBJ2-2; tentatively, D is TRBD2 (6 bases). Germline CDR1 is SGHTA and CDR2 is FQGNSA. Trimming removed 4 bases at V and 7 bases at J, with 13 bases between. There are 14 residues in the CDR3. CDR3 protein: CASSYDRGYGELFF. The CDR3 bases are TGTGCCAGCAGCTACGATCGGGGGTACGGGGAGCTGTTTTTT.

This clone was seen once. The genes are TRBV19 and TRBJ1-1, with 8 bases fitting TRBD1. V was pared by 3 bases and J by 5 bases, with 8 bases of the junction left unmatched. This CDR3 comprises 15 residues. Per the germline V gene, CDR1 is LNHDA and CDR2 is SQIVND (reference sequence). The CDR3 region has the DNA TGTGCCAGTAGTATGCTGACAGGGGAAGGGACTGAAGCTTTCTTT. Protein: CASSMLTGEGTEAFF.

The chain has TRBV9 and TRBJ1-1, with unresolved D. V was trimmed by 4 bases and J by 3 bases, leaving 22 bases between them. The CDR3 is 17 amino acids. In germline, CDR1 is SGDLS, CDR2 YYNGEE. The DNA of the CDR3 is TGTGCCAGCAGCCCCCGGCTCGGTGGGGATTTTTACACTGAAGCTTTCTTT. Translating it yields CASSPRLGGDFYTEAFF.

The chain employs TRBV13 and TRBJ2-2, with D unclear. Between the trimmed V and J ends, which lost 4 bases and 2 bases, there was a span of 8 bases. The CDR3 has 14 residues. Germline-derived CDR1 and CDR2 are PRHDT and FYEKMQ (reference sequence). CDR3 sequence: CASSSNSNTGELFF. CDR3 nucleotide sequence: TGTGCCAGCAGCTCCAACAGTAACACCGGGGAGCTGTTTTTT.

The chain carries TRBV7-9 and TRBJ2-1; possibly TRBD2 for D (5 bases). The CDR3 runs to 16 residues. The germline CDR1 and CDR2 sequences are SEHNR and FQNEAQ (reference sequence). Trimming pared 2 bases from V and 5 bases from J, leaving 16 bases between. The CDR3 protein is CASSLRSAGMDNEQFF. The DNA for the CDR3 is TGTGCCAGCAGCTTACGGTCGGCGGGCATGGACAATGAGCAGTTCTTC.

This chain uses TRBV19 with TRBJ2-2, with no clear D. CDR3 size: 12 residues. Trimming took off 4 bases at V and 7 bases at J, with 7 bases between the two ends. Germline CDR1 and CDR2: LNHDA and SQIVND (reference sequence). DNA of the CDR3: TGTGCCAGTAGTAATAGGGTCGGGGAGCTGTTTTTT. Translation: CASSNRVGELFF.

The rearrangement links TRBV6-6 to TRBJ2-5; the D call may be TRBD1 or TRBD2 (5 bases each). Germline CDR1 is MNHNY and CDR2 is SVGAGI (reference sequence). V lost 0 bases, J lost 5 bases, and 16 bases lay in between. The CDR3 length is 16 residues. This CDR3 reads CASSYSIRDVRETQYF. CDR3 DNA: TGTGCCAGCAGTTACTCCATCCGGGACGTGCGGGAGACCCAGTACTTC.

This clone was recorded a few times. The chain is built from TRBV7-6 and TRBJ1-4; 9 bases are shared with TRBD1. V lost 4 bases, J lost 6 bases, and 12 bases stayed unmatched. The CDR3 has 17 amino acids. Germline CDR1 SGHVS, CDR2 FNYEAQ. The CDR3 loop is CASSSPGQGRPYEKLFF. The CDR3 DNA follows: TGTGCCAGCAGCTCGCCGGGACAGGGCCGACCTTATGAAAAACTGTTTTTT.

The rearrangement joins TRBV4-3 to TRBJ1-1; D is perhaps TRBD1 (5 bases). Trimming removed 0 bases from V and 1 base from J, with 9 bases in between. Germline CDR1 is LGHNA and CDR2 is YSLEER. This CDR3 is 15 amino acids long. The CDR3 spells CASSQEAGSNTEAFF. The DNA of the CDR3 is TGCGCCAGCAGCCAAGAAGCAGGGTCGAACACTGAAGCTTTCTTT.

This chain uses TRBV10-3 with TRBJ1-5; tentatively, D is TRBD1 (5 bases). The V and J ends lost 11 bases and 0 bases respectively, with 11 bases between them. Germline CDR1 reads ENHRY; CDR2 reads SYGVKD. The CDR3 is 13 amino acids. CDR3 region: CASRQTSNQPQHF. The CDR3, as DNA: TGTGCCTCCAGACAGACTAGCAATCAGCCCCAGCATTTT.

The chain recombines TRBV19 with TRBJ1-5, with 7 positions matching TRBD1. V was pared by 5 bases and J by 6 bases, with 4 bases of the junction left unmatched. CDR1 is LNHDA and CDR2 is SQIVND in the germline V gene (reference sequence). CDR3 length: 13 residues. CDR3 amino acids: CASSDRVGQPQHF. Here the CDR3 DNA reads TGTGCCAGTAGTGACAGGGTAGGTCAGCCCCAGCATTTT.

The chain recombines TRBV6-5 with TRBJ1-5, with D unresolved. The germline V gene encodes CDR1 MNHEY and CDR2 SVGAGI. Between the trimmed V and J ends, which lost 4 bases and 1 base, there was a span of 5 bases. CDR3 length: 13 amino acids. This chain's CDR3 is CASSLQSNQPQHF. CDR3 sequence (DNA): TGTGCCAGCAGTTTGCAGAGCAATCAGCCCCAGCATTTT.

CDR3 loop: CASALRGTYEQYF. In DNA form, the CDR3 reads TGTGCTAGTGCCCTGAGGGGGACCTACGAGCAGTACTTC. The chain has TRBV12-5 and TRBJ2-7; tentative D call: TRBD1 (6 bases). The length of the CDR3 is 13 residues. Germline assignment: CDR1 LGHNT and CDR2 FRNRAP. V was clipped by 7 bases and J by 2 bases, with 12 bases between them.

The V and J genes are TRBV11-2 and TRBJ2-7; 12 positions agree with TRBD1. V lost 5 bases and J lost 5; bases outside the gene matches: 10. Germline V gene lookup returns CDR1 SGHAT and CDR2 FQNNGV. The CDR3 spans 16 residues. The DNA for the CDR3 is TGTGCCAGCAGCCAGAGAAGGGGACAGGGGGCGCACGAGCAGTACTTC. As protein: CASSQRRGQGAHEQYF.

This chain joins TRBV5-1 and TRBJ2-3; D might be TRBD2 (5 bases). V was shortened by 0 bases and J by 0 bases, with 14 bases between the two germline ends. The germline CDR1 and CDR2 sequences are SGHRS and YFSETQ. The CDR3 contains 17 residues. Here the CDR3 reads CASSLGLRGISTDTQYF. The CDR3 DNA reads as TGCGCCAGCAGCTTGGGGTTACGGGGAATTAGCACAGATACGCAGTATTTT.

The V gene is TRBV12-5, the J gene TRBJ2-7, with TRBD2 identical over 13 bases. The length of the CDR3 is 17 residues. Germline assignment: CDR1 LGHNT and CDR2 FRNRAP. The junction had 9 bases not matched to a gene; V was cut back by 5 bases and J by 2 bases. CDR3 amino acids: CASGPRTSGGIPYEQYF. The CDR3 coding sequence is TGTGCTAGTGGTCCTCGGACTAGCGGGGGTATTCCCTACGAGCAGTACTTC.

This clone showed up just once. The chain recombines TRBV7-6 with TRBJ2-2; no definite D call. V lost 5 bases and J 1 base, leaving 8 bases between the germline ends. This CDR3 has 14 amino acids. Per germline, CDR1 SGHVS and CDR2 FNYEAQ. The CDR3 loop is CASSQTGNTGELFF. In DNA form, the CDR3 reads TGTGCCAGCAGCCAGACGGGGAACACCGGGGAGCTGTTTTTT.

This chain links TRBV4-1 with TRBJ2-5; 13 bases are a match to TRBD2. The trim removed 3 bases at V and 4 bases at J, leaving 8 bases unmatched. Germline CDR1 and CDR2: MGHRA and YSYEKL. The CDR3 spans 17 residues. Here the CDR3 DNA reads TGCGCCAGCAGCCAGGGACTAGCGGGGCCCCGGGTAGAGACCCAGTACTTC. It translates to CASSQGLAGPRVETQYF.